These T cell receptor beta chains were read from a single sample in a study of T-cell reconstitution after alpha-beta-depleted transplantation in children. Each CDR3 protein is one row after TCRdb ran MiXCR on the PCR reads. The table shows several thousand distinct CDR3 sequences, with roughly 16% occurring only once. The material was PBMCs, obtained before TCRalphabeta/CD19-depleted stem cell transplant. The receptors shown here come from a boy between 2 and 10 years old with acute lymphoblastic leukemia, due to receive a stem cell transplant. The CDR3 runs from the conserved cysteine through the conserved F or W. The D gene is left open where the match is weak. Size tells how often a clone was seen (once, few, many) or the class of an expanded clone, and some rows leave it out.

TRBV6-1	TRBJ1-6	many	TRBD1	CASCRTGDNSPLHF	TGTGCCAGCTGTCGGACAGGGGATAATTCACCCCTCCACTTT
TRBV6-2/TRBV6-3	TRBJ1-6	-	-	CASRGASSRSPLHF	TGTGCCAGCAGGGGGGCCTCTTCTAGGTCACCCCTCCACTTT
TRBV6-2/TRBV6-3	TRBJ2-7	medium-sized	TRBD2	CASSYSTSGGGEQYF	TGTGCCAGCAGTTACTCGACTAGCGGGGGAGGCGAGCAGTACTTC
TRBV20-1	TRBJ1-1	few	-	CSAREEGYTEAFF	TGCAGTGCTAGAGAGGAGGGGTACACTGAAGCTTTCTTT
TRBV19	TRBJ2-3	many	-	CASSRGTRRTDTQYF	TGTGCCAGTAGTAGAGGGACACGCCGCACAGATACGCAGTATTTT
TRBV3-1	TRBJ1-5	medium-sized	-	CASSQGSLGNQPQHF	TGTGCCAGCAGCCAGGGGTCCTTAGGCAATCAGCCCCAGCATTTT
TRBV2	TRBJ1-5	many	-	CASGRTVGFYQPQHF	TGTGCCAGCGGAAGAACGGTTGGGTTTTATCAGCCCCAGCATTTT
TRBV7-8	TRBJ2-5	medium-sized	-	CASSLGGQGGGTQYF	TGTGCCAGCAGCTTAGGTGGACAGGGAGGGGGGACCCAGTACTTC
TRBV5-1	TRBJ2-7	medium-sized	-	CASSLTTGYEQYF	TGCGCCAGCAGCTTAACGACAGGTTACGAGCAGTACTTC
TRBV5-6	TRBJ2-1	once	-	CAIGPGSGNEQFF	TGTGCCATCGGCCCCGGGAGCGGTAATGAGCAGTTCTTC
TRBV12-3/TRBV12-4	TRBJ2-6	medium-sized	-	CASSHPPSSGANVLTF	TGTGCCAGCAGTCACCCACCGAGCTCTGGGGCCAACGTCCTGACTTTC
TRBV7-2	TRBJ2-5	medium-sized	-	CASRTGRPGLRETQYF	TGTGCCAGCAGAACCGGTAGACCAGGGCTAAGGGAGACCCAGTACTTC
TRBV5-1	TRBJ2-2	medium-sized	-	CASSPGGTVPGELFF	TGCGCCAGCAGCCCCGGAGGAACCGTACCCGGGGAGCTGTTTTTT
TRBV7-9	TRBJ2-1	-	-	CASSLAGSHEQFF	TGTGCCAGCAGCTTAGCAGGGTCCCATGAGCAGTTCTTC
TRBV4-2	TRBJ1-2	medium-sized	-	CASSQDRGALALIGYTF	TGTGCCAGCAGCCAAGATCGAGGAGCTCTCGCCCTTATTGGCTACACCTTC